This T cell receptor (beta chain) is drawn from a study of shared clonotypes between healthy human individuals. Broader study findings: Sequencing depth was expected to influence donor clonotype sharing.

Sequencing was performed with immunoSEQ multiplex PCR; in TCRdb, only in-frame clones are kept and a portion is missing. The profile shows 550,000 to 750,000 clones, about 95% of them singletons. CD45RO-negative, CCR7-positively selected cells formed the naive CD8 fraction, excluding terminally differentiated effector memory CD45RA+ cells. All donors were healthy HIV-negative adults lacking recent acute infections or vaccinations. Caucasian adults residing in Nashville, Tennessee made up all the donors. This clone was recorded only once. Its specificity is not known. Germline values: CDR1 SGHRS, CDR2 YFSETQ. The CDR3 runs 14 residues. The V gene lost 1 base and the J gene lost 4 bases, with 8 bases spanning the gap.

This sequence was found in a woman younger than 45 in good health. The J gene is TRBJ2-2, the V gene TRBV5-1; D remains unclear. Sample: naive CD8+ T cells sorted from blood. Written as DNA, the CDR3 is TGCGCCAGCAGCTTGAGTATGAGCACCGGGGAGCTGTTTTTT. Protein sequence: CASSLSMSTGELFF.